The 8 T cell receptor beta chains below were found in one sample sequenced in a study of shared clonotypes between healthy human individuals. Produced via immunoSEQ multiplex PCR; TCRdb's table is partial and in-frame only. The repertoire holds around 2,000,000 clones, with about 95% as singletons. CD45RO-negative, CCR7-positively selected cells formed the naive CD8 fraction, excluding terminally differentiated effector memory CD45RA+ cells. Sequenced material: naive CD8+ T cells sorted from blood. All receptors derive from a young man in good health.

V is TRBV6-6 and J is TRBJ2-7, with TRBD1 as a possible D gene (7 bases). The CDR3 runs 15 residues. The germline CDR1 and CDR2 sequences are MNHNY and SVGAGI (reference sequence). V was trimmed by 8 bases and J by 6 bases, leaving 23 bases between them. The CDR3 DNA reads as TGTGCCAGCGGAACAGGGGACTTCGTTATCGGCGAGCAGTACTTC. Its translation: CASGTGDFVIGEQYF.

The chain is built from TRBV4-1 and TRBJ2-7; D is perhaps TRBD1 or TRBD2 (6 bases each). CDR1 is MGHRA and CDR2 is YSYEKL in the germline V gene. The V and J ends lost 0 bases and 3 bases respectively, with 12 bases between them. The CDR3 runs 15 residues. As DNA, the CDR3 is TGCGCCAGCAGCCAAGAGGAGGGGGGCTACTACGAGCAGTACTTC. This sequence encodes CASSQEEGGYYEQYF.

V gene TRBV4-1 combines with J gene TRBJ2-1, with D unclear. This CDR3 is 13 amino acids long. Germline CDR1 is MGHRA and CDR2 is YSYEKL. Trimming stripped 4 bases from V and 3 bases from J, with 7 bases between. CDR3 DNA: TGCGCCAGCAGCCCGTCCCTCTACAATGAGCAGTTCTTC. Protein product: CASSPSLYNEQFF.

The chain combines TRBV11-2 with TRBJ2-6; D unclear. CDR1 is SGHAT and CDR2 is FQNNGV in the germline V gene. This CDR3 region has 16 residues. Trimming removed 2 bases at V and 0 bases at J, with 8 bases between. In DNA, the CDR3 is TGTGCCAGCAGCTTATTTACCTTCTCTGGGGCCAACGTCCTGACTTTC. Amino acids: CASSLFTFSGANVLTF.

This chain links TRBV6-5 with TRBJ1-6, with D possibly matching TRBD1 (5 bases). CDR1 and CDR2 (germline): MNHEY, SVGAGI. This CDR3 region has 16 residues. Trimming left V 4 bases short and J 5 bases short, with 15 bases between. CDR3 loop: CASSWGEAGNNSPLHF. As DNA, the CDR3 is TGTGCCAGCAGTTGGGGGGAGGCGGGAAATAATTCACCCCTCCACTTT.

The chain is built from TRBV25-1 and TRBJ1-4; D unresolved. V gave up 7 bases and J gave up 4 bases, with 10 bases separating them. CDR1 and CDR2 (germline): MGHDK, SYGVNS. The CDR3 runs 13 residues. Here the CDR3 DNA reads TGTGCCAGCATGGCGGATTATAATGAAAAACTGTTTTTT. This translates into CASMADYNEKLFF.

On this clone itself: Other DNA sequences in the same sample also yield this CDR3. The genes are TRBV7-9 and TRBJ2-1; TRBD2 matches at 8 bases. The germline V gene encodes CDR1 SEHNR and CDR2 FQNEAQ (reference sequence). The CDR3 has 15 residues. The V segment lost 1 base and the J segment 4 bases; nucleotides outside the gene matches: 3. CDR3 sequence (DNA): TGTGCCAGCAGCTTAGTCCTAGCGGGTTACAATGAGCAGTTCTTC. It yields the protein CASSLVLAGYNEQFF.

The chain employs TRBV7-9 and TRBJ2-7; 7 bases line up with TRBD1. Germline CDR1 and CDR2: SEHNR and FQNEAQ (reference sequence). This CDR3 spans 15 amino acids. V lost 5 bases, J lost 2 bases, and 9 bases stayed unmatched. CDR3 in DNA: TGTGCCAGCAGCCATCACGACAGGGACCCCTACGAGCAGTACTTC. It yields the protein CASSHHDRDPYEQYF.